The clone carrying this T cell receptor beta chain ranks as large. The CDR3 is 16 residues long. V lost 3 bases to trimming and J lost 8 bases; unmatched junction nucleotides: 14. CDR1 MNHNS and CDR2 SASEGT come from the germline V gene. Clones were read by immunoSEQ multiplex PCR, and TCRdb kept only the in-frame ones, dropping some. The profile shows 7,500 or so clones, around 24% of them singletons. This sample is part of a study of graft-versus-host responses after intestinal transplantation. With roughly 200,000 irradiated, violet-dye-labeled stimulator cells, roughly 200,000 CFSE-labeled responder cells were plated. Study-wide points: Individuals who had graft-donor T cell macrochimerism had allografts that showed high graft-versus-host to host-versus-graft clonal ratios. Recipient marrow contained GvH clones, some of which appeared first in ileum or blood.

The chain is built from TRBV6-1 and TRBJ1-2; 8 bases map to TRBD1. The source is a human patient who was an organ donor for intestinal transplantation. The starting material was alloreactive CD4+ T cells from a mixed lymphocyte reaction culture, obtained before transplantation. Subset specified: CFSE-low proliferating T cells sorted from approximately 6-day pre-transplant mixed lymphocyte reaction (GvH or HvG direction). The DNA for the CDR3 is TGTGCCAGCAGTGATTGGACGACAGGGGTATTATGGGGCTACACCTTC. Encoded protein: CASSDWTTGVLWGYTF.